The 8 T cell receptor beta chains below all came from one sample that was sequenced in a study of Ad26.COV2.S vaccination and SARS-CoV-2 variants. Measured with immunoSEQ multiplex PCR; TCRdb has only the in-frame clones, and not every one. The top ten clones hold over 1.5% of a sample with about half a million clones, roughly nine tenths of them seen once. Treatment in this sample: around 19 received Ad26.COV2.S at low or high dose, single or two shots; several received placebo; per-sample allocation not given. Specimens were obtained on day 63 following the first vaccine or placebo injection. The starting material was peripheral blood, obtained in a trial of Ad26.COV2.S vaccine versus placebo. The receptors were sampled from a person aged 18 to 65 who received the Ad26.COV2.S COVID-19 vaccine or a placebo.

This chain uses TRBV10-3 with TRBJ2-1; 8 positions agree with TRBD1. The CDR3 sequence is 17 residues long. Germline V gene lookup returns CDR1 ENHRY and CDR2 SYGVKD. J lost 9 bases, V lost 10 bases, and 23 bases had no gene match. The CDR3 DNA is TGTGCCACCCTACAGGGGGAGACAGGGAAAGCGGGCGGTGAGCAGTTCTTC. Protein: CATLQGETGKAGGEQFF.

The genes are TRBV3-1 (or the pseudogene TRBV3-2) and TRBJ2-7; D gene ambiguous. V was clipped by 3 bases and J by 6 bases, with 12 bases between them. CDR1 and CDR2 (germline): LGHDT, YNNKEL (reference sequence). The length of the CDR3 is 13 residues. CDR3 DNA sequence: TGTGCCAGCAGCCATTTGAGCGCCTCCGAGCAGTACTTC. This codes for CASSHLSASEQYF.

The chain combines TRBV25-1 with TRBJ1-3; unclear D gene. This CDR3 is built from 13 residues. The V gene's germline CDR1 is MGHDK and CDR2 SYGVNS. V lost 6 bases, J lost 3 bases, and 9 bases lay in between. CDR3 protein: CASRADNGNTIYF. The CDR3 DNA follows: TGTGCCAGCAGGGCTGACAATGGAAACACCATATATTTT.

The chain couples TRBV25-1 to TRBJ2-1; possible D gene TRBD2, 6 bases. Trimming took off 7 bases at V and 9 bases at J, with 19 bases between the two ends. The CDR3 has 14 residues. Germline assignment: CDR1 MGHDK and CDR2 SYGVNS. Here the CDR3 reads CASKGLRMGGEQFF. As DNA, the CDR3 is TGTGCCAGCAAGGGACTCCGTATGGGCGGTGAGCAGTTCTTC.

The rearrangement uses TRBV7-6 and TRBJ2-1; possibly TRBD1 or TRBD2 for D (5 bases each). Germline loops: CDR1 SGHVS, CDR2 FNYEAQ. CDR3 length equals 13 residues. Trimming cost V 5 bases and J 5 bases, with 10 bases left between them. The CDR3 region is CASSHGTNNEQFF. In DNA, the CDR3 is TGTGCCAGCAGCCACGGGACCAACAATGAGCAGTTCTTC.

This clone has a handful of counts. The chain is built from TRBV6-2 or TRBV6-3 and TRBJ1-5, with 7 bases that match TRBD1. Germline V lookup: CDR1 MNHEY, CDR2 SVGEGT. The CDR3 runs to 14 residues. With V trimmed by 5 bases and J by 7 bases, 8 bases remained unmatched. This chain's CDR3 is CASSPTGNYQPQHF. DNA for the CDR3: TGTGCCAGCAGTCCGACAGGGAATTACCAGCCCCAGCATTTT.

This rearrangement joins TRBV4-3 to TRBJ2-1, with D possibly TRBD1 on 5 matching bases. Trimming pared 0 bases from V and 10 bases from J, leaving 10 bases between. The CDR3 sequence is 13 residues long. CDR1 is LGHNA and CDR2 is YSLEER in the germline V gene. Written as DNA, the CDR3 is TGCGCCAGCAGCCAAGAACCCTCAGGGGAGCAGTTCTTC. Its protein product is CASSQEPSGEQFF.

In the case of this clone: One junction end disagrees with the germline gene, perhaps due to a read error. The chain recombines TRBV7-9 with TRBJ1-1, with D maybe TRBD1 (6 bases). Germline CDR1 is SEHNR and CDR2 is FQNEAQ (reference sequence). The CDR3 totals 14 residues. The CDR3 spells CANSPGGGNTEAFF. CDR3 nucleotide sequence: TGTGCCAACAGCCCGGGAGGGGGGAACACTGAAGCTTTCTTT.